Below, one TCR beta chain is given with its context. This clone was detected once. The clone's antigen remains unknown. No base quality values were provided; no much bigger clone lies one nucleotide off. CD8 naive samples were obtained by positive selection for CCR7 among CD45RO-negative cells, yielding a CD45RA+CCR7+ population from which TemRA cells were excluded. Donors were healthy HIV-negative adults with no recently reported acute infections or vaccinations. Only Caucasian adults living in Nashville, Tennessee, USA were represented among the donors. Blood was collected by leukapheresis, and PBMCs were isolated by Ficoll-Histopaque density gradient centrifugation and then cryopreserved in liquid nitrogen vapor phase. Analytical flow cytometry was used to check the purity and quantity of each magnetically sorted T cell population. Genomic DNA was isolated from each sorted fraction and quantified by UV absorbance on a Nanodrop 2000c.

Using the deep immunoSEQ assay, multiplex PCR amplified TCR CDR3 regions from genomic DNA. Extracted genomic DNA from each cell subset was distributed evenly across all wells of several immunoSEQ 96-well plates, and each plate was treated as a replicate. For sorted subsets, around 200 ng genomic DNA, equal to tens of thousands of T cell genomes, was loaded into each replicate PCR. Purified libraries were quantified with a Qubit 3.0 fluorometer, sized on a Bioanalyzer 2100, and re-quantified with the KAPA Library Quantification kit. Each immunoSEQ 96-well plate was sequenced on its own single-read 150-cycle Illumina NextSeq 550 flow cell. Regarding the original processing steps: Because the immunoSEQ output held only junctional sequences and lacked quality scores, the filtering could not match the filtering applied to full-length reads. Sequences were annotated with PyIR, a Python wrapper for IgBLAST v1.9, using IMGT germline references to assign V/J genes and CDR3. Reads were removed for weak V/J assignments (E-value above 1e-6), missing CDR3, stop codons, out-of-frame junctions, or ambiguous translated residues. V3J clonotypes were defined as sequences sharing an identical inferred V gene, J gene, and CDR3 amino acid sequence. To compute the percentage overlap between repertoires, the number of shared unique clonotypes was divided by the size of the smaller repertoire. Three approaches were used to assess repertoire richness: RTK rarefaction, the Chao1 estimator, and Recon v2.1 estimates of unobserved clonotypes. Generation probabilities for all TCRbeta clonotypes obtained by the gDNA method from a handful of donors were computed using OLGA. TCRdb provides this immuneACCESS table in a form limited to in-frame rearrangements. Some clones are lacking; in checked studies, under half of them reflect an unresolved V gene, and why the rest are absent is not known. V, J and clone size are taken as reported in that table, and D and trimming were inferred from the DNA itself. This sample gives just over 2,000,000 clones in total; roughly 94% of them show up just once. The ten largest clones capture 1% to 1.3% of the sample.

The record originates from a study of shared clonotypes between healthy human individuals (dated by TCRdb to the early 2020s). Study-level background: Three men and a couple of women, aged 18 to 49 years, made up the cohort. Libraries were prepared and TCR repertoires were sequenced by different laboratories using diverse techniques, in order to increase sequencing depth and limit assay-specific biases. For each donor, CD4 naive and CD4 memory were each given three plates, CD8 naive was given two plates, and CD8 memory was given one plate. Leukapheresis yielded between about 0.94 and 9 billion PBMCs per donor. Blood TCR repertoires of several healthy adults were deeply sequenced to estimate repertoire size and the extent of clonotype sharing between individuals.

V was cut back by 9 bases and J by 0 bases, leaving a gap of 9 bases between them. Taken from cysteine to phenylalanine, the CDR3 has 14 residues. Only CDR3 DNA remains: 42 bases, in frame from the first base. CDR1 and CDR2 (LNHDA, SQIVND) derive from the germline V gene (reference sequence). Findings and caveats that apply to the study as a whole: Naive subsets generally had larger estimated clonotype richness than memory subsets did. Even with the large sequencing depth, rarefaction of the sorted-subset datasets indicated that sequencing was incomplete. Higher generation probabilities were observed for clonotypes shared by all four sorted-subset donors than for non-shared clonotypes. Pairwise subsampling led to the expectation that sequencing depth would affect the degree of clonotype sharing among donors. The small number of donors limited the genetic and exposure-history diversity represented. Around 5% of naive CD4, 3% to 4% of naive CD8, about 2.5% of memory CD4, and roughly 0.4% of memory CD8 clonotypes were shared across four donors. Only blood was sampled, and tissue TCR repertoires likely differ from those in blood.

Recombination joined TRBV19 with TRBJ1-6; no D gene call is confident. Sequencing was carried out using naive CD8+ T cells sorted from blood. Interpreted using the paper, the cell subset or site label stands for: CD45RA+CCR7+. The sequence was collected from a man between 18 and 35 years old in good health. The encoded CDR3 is CARDLSSYNSPLHF. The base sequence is TGTGCCAGAGACCTTAGCTCCTATAATTCACCCCTCCACTTT. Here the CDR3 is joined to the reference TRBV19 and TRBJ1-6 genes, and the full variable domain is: DGGITQSPKYLFRKEGQNVTLSCEQNLNHDAMYWYRQDPGQGLRLIYYSQIVNDFQKGDIAEGYSVSREKKESFPLTVTSAQKNPTAFYLCARDLSSYNSPLHFGNGTRLTVT.